Shown below are 18 T cell receptor beta chains from a single sample sequenced in a study of T cell responses to AZD1222 COVID-19 vaccine. Here immunoSEQ multiplex PCR was the method, and the copy in TCRdb shows in-frame clones only, minus some. The sample holds 90,000 to 140,000 clones; 82% are singletons and the top ten take around 5.1%. The material sequenced was peripheral blood, taken on day 0 of AZD1222 vaccination. The receptors here all came from an adult in good health.

Concerning this clone: Other nucleotide sequences from this sample produce the same CDR3. The rearrangement uses TRBV9 and TRBJ1-2; D is undetermined. Trimming cost V 0 bases and J 5 bases, with 5 bases left between them. The germline V gene has CDR1 SGDLS and CDR2 YYNGEE. This CDR3 is 12 amino acids long. CDR3 DNA sequence: TGTGCCAGCAGCGTAGGCGGATATGGCTACACCTTC. Translation gives CASSVGGYGYTF.

The rearrangement joins TRBV2 to TRBJ2-3, with 7 bases matching TRBD2. The ends lost 1 base at V and 7 bases at J; junction bases unmatched: 8. The V gene's germline CDR1 is SNHLY and CDR2 FYNNEI. This CDR3 region has 15 residues. For the CDR3, the DNA is TGTGCCAGCAGTGAAGAGGCCCTAGCGGCAAATACGCAGTATTTT. It encodes CASSEEALAANTQYF.

The chain has TRBV5-4 and TRBJ2-1; 11 bases are a match to TRBD2. Germline trimming cut 3 bases from V and 6 bases from J; bases unmatched to any gene: 5. The CDR3 has 15 residues. Germline loops: CDR1 SGHNT, CDR2 YYREEE (reference sequence). The CDR3 coding sequence is TGTGCCAGCAGCTCGAAAGGGACTAGCGGCAATGAGCAGTTCTTC. It codes for CASSSKGTSGNEQFF.

The rearrangement uses TRBV27 and TRBJ2-2; no clear D gene. The CDR3 contains 15 residues. CDR1 and CDR2 (germline): MNHEY, SMNVEV (reference sequence). V was clipped by 5 bases and J by 0 bases, with 10 bases between them. The chain's CDR3 is CASSPYLANTGELFF. CDR3 nucleotides: TGTGCCAGCAGTCCCTACCTCGCGAACACCGGGGAGCTGTTTTTT.

This clone has more than one count but fewer than ten. The chain couples TRBV19 to TRBJ1-3, with TRBD1 matching 11 bases. Germline V gene sequence: CDR1 LNHDA, CDR2 SQIVND (reference sequence). The length of the CDR3 is 18 residues. Trimming removed 5 bases from V and 3 bases from J; junction bases left unmatched: 12. In DNA, the CDR3 is TGTGCCAGTAGTCTATGGACAGGGGGCGCGAAAAGTGGAAACACCATATATTTT. This sequence encodes CASSLWTGGAKSGNTIYF.

The chain has TRBV19 and TRBJ2-2, with TRBD2 as a possible D gene (5 bases). This CDR3 region has 15 residues. Per the germline V gene, CDR1 is LNHDA and CDR2 is SQIVND (reference sequence). Trimming removed 6 bases at V and 5 bases at J, with 16 bases between. The CDR3: CASSRNGVGTGELFF. In DNA, the CDR3 is TGTGCCAGTAGCCGAAACGGGGTTGGTACCGGGGAGCTGTTTTTT.

Note on this clone: The same CDR3 can be traced to other DNA sequences in this sample. The gene calls are TRBV5-1 and TRBJ2-2, with a possible D match to TRBD1 (5 bases). The germline V gene has CDR1 SGHRS and CDR2 YFSETQ. The CDR3 length is 13 residues. The V end was cut by 2 bases, the J end by 6 bases, with 8 bases between. This CDR3 is CASSLGVAGELFF. The CDR3 DNA is TGCGCCAGCAGCTTAGGGGTCGCCGGGGAGCTGTTTTTT.

The V and J genes are TRBV28 and TRBJ1-1, with a possible D match to TRBD1 (5 bases). Germline CDR1 is MDHEN and CDR2 is SYDVKM. The CDR3 runs 15 residues. Trimming removed 2 bases from V and 4 bases from J, with 14 bases in between. The CDR3 protein is CASSLPRWGGTEAFF. The CDR3 nucleotides are TGTGCCAGCAGTTTACCAAGGTGGGGGGGCACTGAAGCTTTCTTT.

The chain links TRBV7-9 to TRBJ2-7; unclear D gene. The CDR3 covers 13 residues. Germline CDR1 reads SEHNR; CDR2 reads FQNEAQ (reference sequence). Trimming left V 5 bases short and J 3 bases short, with 11 bases between. CDR3 DNA sequence: TGTGCCAGCAGCCCCCTCCGTCACTACGAGCAGTACTTC. This sequence encodes CASSPLRHYEQYF.

The chain uses TRBV5-4 and TRBJ1-2; 9 nucleotides agree with TRBD1. Germline CDR1 SGHNT, CDR2 YYREEE (reference sequence). This CDR3 contains 16 residues. Trimming at V came to 6 bases and at J to 8 bases, leaving 17 bases not matched to a gene. CDR3 coding DNA: TGTGCCAGCACCCTCGGGACAGGGAGGATGTCAACCGGCTACACCTTC. Protein: CASTLGTGRMSTGYTF.

V usage is TRBV28 and J usage is TRBJ1-6; 10 bases line up with TRBD1. CDR1 is MDHEN, CDR2 SYDVKM, per germline. This CDR3 comprises 15 residues. J lost 12 bases, V lost 2 bases, and 7 bases had no gene match. DNA for the CDR3: TGTGCCAGCAGTTTACCGGGACAGGGGCGAGGACCCCTCCACTTT. As protein: CASSLPGQGRGPLHF.

The V gene is TRBV18, the J gene TRBJ1-1; 7 bases map to TRBD1. The J segment lost 1 base and the V segment lost 4 bases, leaving 6 bases of the junction unmatched. There are 15 residues in the CDR3. Germline lookup yields CDR1 KGHSH and CDR2 LQKENI. CDR3 in DNA: TGTGCCAGCTCACTGGGGCAGGGGGGGAACACTGAAGCTTTCTTT. Its translation: CASSLGQGGNTEAFF.

The chain is built from TRBV9 and TRBJ2-1; D unresolved. Germline V gives CDR1 SGDLS, CDR2 YYNGEE. Trimming shortened V by 4 bases and J by 0 bases, and 17 bases separated the two germline ends. This CDR3 has 17 amino acids. CDR3 coding DNA: TGTGCCAGCAGCCTCCACTCGGGCGGCAGCTCCTACAATGAGCAGTTCTTC. Protein: CASSLHSGGSSYNEQFF.

The genes are TRBV15 and TRBJ1-2; 11 nucleotides match TRBD1. After removal of 5 bases from V and 6 bases from J, the junction contained 8 bases not matched to a gene. Germline lookup yields CDR1 LNHNV and CDR2 YYDKDF (reference sequence). CDR3 length: 15 amino acids. CDR3 coding DNA: TGTGCCACCAGCTTACGGACAGGGGGCGCGGATGGCTACACCTTC. Translated, it gives CATSLRTGGADGYTF.

The chain recombines TRBV2 with TRBJ2-1; perhaps TRBD2 as D (5 bases). The CDR3 sequence is 14 residues long. The ends were cut back, 4 bases at V and 3 bases at J, with 10 bases in the middle. Germline CDR1 reads SNHLY; CDR2 reads FYNNEI. CDR3 protein: CASSGLSGYNEQFF. The CDR3 DNA is TGTGCCAGCAGTGGTCTCAGCGGCTACAATGAGCAGTTCTTC.

About this clone: Other DNA sequences in the same sample also yield this CDR3. The chain couples TRBV2 to TRBJ2-7; D may be TRBD2 (5 bases). This CDR3 contains 12 residues. CDR1 and CDR2 (germline): SNHLY, FYNNEI. V gave up 7 bases and J gave up 2 bases, with 9 bases separating them. CDR3 in amino acids: CASKTGTYEQYF. CDR3 sequence (DNA): TGTGCCAGCAAGACGGGGACCTACGAGCAGTACTTC.

The chain has TRBV9 and TRBJ2-2; D uncertain. Trimming stripped 0 bases from V and 8 bases from J, with 5 bases between. Germline values: CDR1 SGDLS, CDR2 YYNGEE. This CDR3 is built from 12 residues. In nucleotides, the CDR3 is TGTGCCAGCAGCGTAGGGAATGGGGAGCTGTTTTTT. It encodes CASSVGNGELFF.

This sequence joins TRBV9 and TRBJ1-1, with D unresolved. The V end lost 3 bases, the J end lost 3 bases, and 9 bases lay between the germline ends. Germline CDR1 SGDLS, CDR2 YYNGEE. The CDR3 length is 13 residues. The CDR3 region is CASSEDGYTEAFF. CDR3 nucleotides: TGTGCCAGCAGCGAAGACGGGTACACTGAAGCTTTCTTT.